This TCR beta chain was found in a study of metastatic and nonmetastatic thyroid tumors. From the PCR reads, TCRdb re-called clones with MiXCR. The data show around 15,000 clones, about 30% seen once. All patients reached thyroid surgery having received no treatment beforehand. The CDR3 is 15 residues long. The germline CDR1 and CDR2 sequences are MNHEY and SVGEGT. In this sample, this clone turned up a few times. A much larger clone sits a single nucleotide away, making a read error possible. Sample: tumor tissue. The chain uses TRBV6-2 or TRBV6-3 and TRBJ2-5; possible D gene TRBD1, 6 bases. The source of this sequence is a male donor with papillary thyroid cancer or a benign thyroid nodule (not recorded which). Some clones in this sample may be carry-over from other donors' samples. The CDR3 bases are TGTGCCGGCAGTTTACGGGGACACCATTCAGAGACCCAGTACTTC. This encodes CAGSLRGHHSETQYF.